The clone carrying this T cell receptor (beta chain) was counted many times. The target antigen is unknown. The data were taken from a study of blood T cells in healthy people across ages. Combining a sample-barcoded 5' primer with a J-beta primer mix, a second PCR ran for roughly 6 to 11 cycles. TCRdb analysed the 5' RACE reads with MiXCR anew, one entry per CDR3 protein. The sample has about 1.6 million distinct CDR3 sequences; about 35% are singletons. Study-wide points: Relative to aged donors, long-lived donors carried more naive CD4+ cells and displayed higher diversity.

This CDR3 comprises 12 residues. Trimming left V 3 bases short and J 0 bases short, with 6 bases between. Germline V gene sequence: CDR1 DFQATT, CDR2 SNEGSKA (reference sequence). The genes are TRBV20-1 and TRBJ2-7; D is perhaps TRBD1 (5 bases). The specimen sequenced was blood. This receptor was taken from a woman aged 25 to 39 in good health. This CDR3 reads CSARDTSYEQYF. For the CDR3, the DNA is TGCAGTGCTAGGGACACCTCCTACGAGCAGTACTTC.